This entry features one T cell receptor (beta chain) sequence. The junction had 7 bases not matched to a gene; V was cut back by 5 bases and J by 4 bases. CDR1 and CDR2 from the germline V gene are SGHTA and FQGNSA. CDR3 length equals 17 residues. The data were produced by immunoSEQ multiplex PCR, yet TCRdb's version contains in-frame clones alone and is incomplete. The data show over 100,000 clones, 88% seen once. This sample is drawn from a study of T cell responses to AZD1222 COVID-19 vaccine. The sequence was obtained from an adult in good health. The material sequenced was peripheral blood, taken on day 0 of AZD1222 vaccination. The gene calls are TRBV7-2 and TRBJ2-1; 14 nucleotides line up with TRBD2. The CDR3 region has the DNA TGTGCCAGCAGCCCGCGACTAGCGGGGGGGCTTTACAATGAGCAGTTCTTC. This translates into CASSPRLAGGLYNEQFF.